These 25 T cell receptor beta chains were sequenced from one sample in a study of cytomegalovirus exposure and HLA in healthy donors (dated by TCRdb to 2016 to 2017). To prepare the library, the immunoSEQ multiplex PCR assay was applied. For the multiplex PCR, a mixture combining 60 forward primers for TCR Vbeta segments and 13 reverse primers for TCR Jbeta segments was used. In TCRdb, the immuneACCESS table is reduced to in-frame sequences with V and J assigned. These tables do not hold every clone; where another copy was compared, an unresolved V gene accounts for under half, and the others remain unexplained. Here the sample has 250,000 or so clones; 85% occur a single time. 1% to 1.5% of the sample is held by the ten biggest clonotypes. Sequencing input: PBMCs. Receptors originate from a human donor in good health.

This clone was seen just once. The chain carries TRBV28 and TRBJ2-5, with 9 bases fitting TRBD2. With 3 bases clipped from V and 0 bases from J, the junction kept 17 bases outside the gene matches. The CDR3 is 20 residues long. Germline V lookup: CDR1 MDHEN, CDR2 SYDVKM. The CDR3 DNA sequence: TGTGCCAGCAGTTTTTGGGGAATAGCGGGAGAGTCTGGGAACCAAGAGACCCAGTACTTC. Amino acid sequence: CASSFWGIAGESGNQETQYF.

V and J are TRBV15 and TRBJ2-2; maybe TRBD1 (5 bases). The CDR3 is 20 residues long. Trimming shortened V by 0 bases and J by 1 base, and 21 bases separated the two germline ends. In germline, CDR1 is LNHNV, CDR2 YYDKDF (reference sequence). The CDR3 DNA reads TGTGCCACCAGCAGAGATCTGTTATCTATCAGGGTCGGGAACACCGGGGAGCTGTTTTTT. Translated: CATSRDLLSIRVGNTGELFF. Full variable domain (rest looked up from reference TRBV15 and TRBJ2-2): DAMVIQNPRYQVTQFGKPVTLSCSQTLNHNVMYWYQQKSSQAPKLLFHYYDKDFNNEADTPDNFQSRRPNTSFCFLDIRSPGLGDTAMYLCATSRDLLSIRVGNTGELFFGEGSRLTVL.

The chain carries TRBV7-2 and TRBJ2-2; 10 bases match TRBD2. The CDR3 is 15 residues long. V dropped 5 bases and J dropped 8; count of bases not matched to a gene: 8. Germline assignment: CDR1 SGHTA and CDR2 FQGNSA. CDR3 sequence (DNA): TGTGCCAGCAGCCCAAGGACTAGCGGCTTAGGGGAGCTGTTTTTT. It codes for CASSPRTSGLGELFF.

The chain links TRBV19 to TRBJ1-5, with 7 bases that match TRBD1. V lost 6 bases, J lost 3 bases, and 8 bases stayed unmatched. The CDR3 is 15 amino acids. Germline CDR1 and CDR2: LNHDA and SQIVND (reference sequence). The CDR3 sequence: CASRPRGQFNQPQHF. CDR3 nucleotides: TGTGCCAGTAGGCCGAGGGGACAGTTCAATCAGCCCCAGCATTTT.

This clone was observed a single time. This chain joins TRBV7-9 and TRBJ2-5; 8 nucleotides agree with TRBD1. The CDR3 runs 12 residues. The J segment lost 4 bases and the V segment lost 5 bases, leaving 0 bases of the junction unmatched. CDR1 and CDR2 from the germline V gene are SEHNR and FQNEAQ (reference sequence). This chain's CDR3 is CASSQGAETQYF. The CDR3 DNA follows: TGTGCCAGCAGCCAGGGGGCAGAGACCCAGTACTTC.

The chain employs TRBV5-1 and TRBJ2-3, with 10 bases fitting TRBD1. CDR1 and CDR2 (germline): SGHRS, YFSETQ. The CDR3 sequence is 15 residues long. Trimming at V came to 4 bases and at J to 3 bases, leaving 5 bases not matched to a gene. The CDR3: CASSPGTGETDTQYF. The DNA of the CDR3 is TGCGCCAGCAGCCCCGGGACAGGGGAGACAGATACGCAGTATTTT.

This chain links TRBV25-1 with TRBJ2-3; TRBD2 matches 13 bases. The CDR3 extends over 17 amino acids. Trimming at V came to 2 bases and at J to 5 bases, leaving 7 bases not matched to a gene. Germline CDR1 MGHDK, CDR2 SYGVNS. The CDR3 protein is CASSEDLLAGGRDTQYF. In DNA form, the CDR3 reads TGTGCCAGCAGTGAAGACCTACTAGCGGGAGGGAGAGATACGCAGTATTTT.

The DNA for the CDR3 is TGTGCCAGCAGGGACGGACAGGGAGGTCAGCCCCAGCATTTT. It yields the protein CASRDGQGGQPQHF. The J gene is TRBJ1-5, the V gene TRBV28; 8 nucleotides agree with TRBD1. The CDR3 runs to 14 residues. V trimming: 6 bases; J trimming: 6 bases; junction bases outside the gene matches: 7. CDR1 is MDHEN and CDR2 is SYDVKM in the germline V gene.

J is TRBJ2-7 and V is TRBV28; tentative D call: TRBD2 (5 bases). Per the germline V gene, CDR1 is MDHEN and CDR2 is SYDVKM. The V end was cut by 6 bases, the J end by 11 bases, with 14 bases between. This CDR3 is 11 amino acids long. CDR3 region: CASSIEGQEYF. CDR3 sequence (DNA): TGTGCCAGCAGCATAGAGGGCCAGGAGTACTTC.

The gene calls are TRBV10-1 and TRBJ2-1; 11 bases are shared with TRBD2. The V segment lost 4 bases and the J segment 5 bases; nucleotides outside the gene matches: 7. Germline V CDR1 and CDR2: WNHNN, SYGVQD (reference sequence). The CDR3 totals 16 residues. The CDR3 DNA is TGCGCCAGCAGTGCGAAACTAGCGGGAGTAAACAATGAGCAGTTCTTC. It translates to CASSAKLAGVNNEQFF.

The V call is TRBV5-5, the J call TRBJ2-1, with 7 bases matching TRBD1. The CDR3 runs to 16 residues. Germline lookup yields CDR1 SGHKS and CDR2 YYEKEE (reference sequence). J was trimmed by 2 bases and V by 0 bases; bases with no gene match: 5. For the CDR3, the DNA is TGTGCCAGCAGCTTGGAGGGGACAGTGGCCTACAATGAGCAGTTCTTC. This codes for CASSLEGTVAYNEQFF.

V and J are TRBV7-9 and TRBJ1-2; D is ambiguous. The V gene's germline CDR1 is SEHNR and CDR2 FQNEAQ (reference sequence). Trimming removed 2 bases from V and 8 bases from J, with 9 bases in between. The CDR3 runs 12 residues. CDR3 protein: CASSLSQEGYTF. In nucleotides, the CDR3 is TGTGCCAGCAGCTTATCGCAGGAAGGCTACACCTTC.

The DNA for the CDR3 is TGTGCCAGCAGTTACTCGAAACAGGTCCTTCAGCCCCAGCATTTT. As protein: CASSYSKQVLQPQHF. V gene TRBV6-5 combines with J gene TRBJ1-5; TRBD1 is a possible D gene (5 bases). Germline values: CDR1 MNHEY, CDR2 SVGAGI. The CDR3 loop spans 15 amino acids. The V end was cut by 0 bases, the J end by 6 bases, with 12 bases between.

This clone was detected once. This chain joins TRBV2 and TRBJ2-4; the D gene is possibly TRBD1 (5 bases). Between the trimmed V and J ends, which lost 4 bases and 0 bases, there was a span of 16 bases. The germline CDR1 and CDR2 sequences are SNHLY and FYNNEI. The CDR3 has 17 residues. This CDR3 reads CASSVGRKELAKNIQYF. Written as DNA, the CDR3 is TGTGCCAGCAGTGTGGGGCGGAAAGAGCTAGCCAAAAACATTCAGTACTTC.

V is TRBV5-1 and J is TRBJ2-5; TRBD1 agrees at 9 bases. V was pared by 5 bases and J by 5 bases, with 10 bases of the junction left unmatched. The CDR3 sequence is 15 residues long. Per the germline V gene, CDR1 is SGHRS and CDR2 is YFSETQ. CDR3 nucleotides: TGCGCCAGCAGGCTAACCACAGGGGGCTATGAGACCCAGTACTTC. Protein product: CASRLTTGGYETQYF.

This sequence joins TRBV4-3 and TRBJ2-7; TRBD1 agrees at 11 bases. V lost 0 bases to trimming and J lost 2 bases; unmatched junction nucleotides: 3. Germline values: CDR1 LGHNA, CDR2 YSLEER. CDR3 length: 16 residues. In nucleotides, the CDR3 is TGCGCCAGCAGCCAAGATCCGGGACAGGGGGCCTACGAGCAGTACTTC. Translating gives CASSQDPGQGAYEQYF.

This clone was detected only a few times. The gene calls are TRBV7-3 and TRBJ1-1, with 7 bases identical to TRBD1. In germline, CDR1 is SGHTA, CDR2 FQGTGA. CDR3 length: 16 residues. After removal of 5 bases from V and 0 bases from J, the junction contained 9 bases not matched to a gene. The CDR3 protein is CASSPKGGRVNTEAFF. CDR3 sequence (DNA): TGTGCCAGCAGCCCCAAAGGGGGCAGGGTGAACACTGAAGCTTTCTTT. The full variable domain, rest sourced from reference TRBV7-3 and TRBJ1-1, is GAGVSQTPSNKVTEKGKYVELRCDPISGHTALYWYRQSLGQGPEFLIYFQGTGAADDSGLPNDRFFAVRPEGSVSTLKIQRTERGDSAVYLCASSPKGGRVNTEAFFGQGTRLTVV.

This clone was detected only once. J is TRBJ1-2 and V is TRBV28, with TRBD1 matching 7 bases. Germline lookup yields CDR1 MDHEN and CDR2 SYDVKM. CDR3 length equals 14 residues. V lost 6 bases to trimming and J lost 3 bases; unmatched junction nucleotides: 7. The CDR3 nucleotides read TGTGCCAGCAGAAACCAACAGGGGCACTATGGCTACACCTTC. Translating it yields CASRNQQGHYGYTF.

V gene TRBV28 combines with J gene TRBJ1-1; weak D call: TRBD1 (5 bases). This CDR3 has 13 amino acids. V shed 1 base and J shed 8 bases, with 11 bases lying between them. The germline V gene has CDR1 MDHEN and CDR2 SYDVKM. The CDR3 is CASSLSDRTEAFF. The DNA for the CDR3 is TGTGCCAGCAGTTTATCTGACAGAACAGAAGCTTTCTTT.

V is TRBV9 and J is TRBJ2-7; possible D gene TRBD2, 6 bases. V gave up 3 bases and J gave up 6 bases, with 13 bases separating them. CDR1 and CDR2 from the germline V gene are SGDLS and YYNGEE. This CDR3 spans 13 amino acids. The CDR3 region has the DNA TGTGCCAGCAGCGACGGAGGGGATCTCGAGCAGTACTTC. Protein product: CASSDGGDLEQYF.

The V and J genes are TRBV2 and TRBJ2-5; 7 nucleotides align to TRBD2. This CDR3 contains 16 residues. Germline V gene lookup returns CDR1 SNHLY and CDR2 FYNNEI. The V and J ends lost 6 bases and 4 bases, in that order; junction bases with no gene match: 14. CDR3 region: CASRGTRLAERETQYF. Here the CDR3 DNA reads TGTGCCAGCAGAGGAACCCGTCTAGCGGAGAGAGAGACCCAGTACTTC.

This clone was found a few times. This chain connects TRBV6-1 to TRBJ2-7, with a possible D match to TRBD2 (6 bases). Germline V gives CDR1 MNHNS, CDR2 SASEGT. The germline V and J ends were trimmed by 7 bases and 0 bases, with 13 bases remaining between them. There are 14 residues in the CDR3. The CDR3 DNA reads as TGTGCCAGCATCTACGGGGGAGACTCCTACGAGCAGTACTTC. It encodes CASIYGGDSYEQYF.

The gene calls are TRBV9 and TRBJ2-1; D is ambiguous. Germline V CDR1 and CDR2: SGDLS, YYNGEE. V was shortened by 0 bases and J by 7 bases, with 8 bases between the two germline ends. The CDR3 spans 13 residues. CDR3 bases: TGTGCCAGCAGCGTAGCTTACGGTAATGAGCAGTTCTTC. Its translation is CASSVAYGNEQFF.

A few counts support this clone. This chain connects TRBV30 to TRBJ2-7; D not certain. Between the trimmed V and J ends, which lost 1 base and 6 bases, there was a span of 13 bases. The CDR3 runs 13 residues. CDR1 and CDR2 (germline): GTSNPN, SVGIG (reference sequence). The CDR3: CAWSGSSPSEQYF. The CDR3 coding sequence is TGTGCCTGGAGTGGTTCTTCCCCGAGCGAGCAGTACTTC.

This sequence joins TRBV6-1 and TRBJ1-2, with TRBD1 identical over 8 bases. The junction had 10 bases not matched to a gene; V was cut back by 0 bases and J by 4 bases. Germline V gives CDR1 MNHNS, CDR2 SASEGT. The CDR3 spans 17 residues. The chain's CDR3 is CASSEAVGQGSSYGYTF. The CDR3 nucleotides read TGTGCCAGCAGTGAAGCTGTCGGACAGGGATCATCCTATGGCTACACCTTC.